This T cell receptor (beta chain) was obtained from a study of early T cells in non-severe SARS-CoV-2 infection. Each CDR3 protein gets one entry after TCRdb re-called the 5' RACE reads with MiXCR. The sample lists tens of thousands of distinct CDR3 sequences; around 12% were seen once. CDR1 and CDR2 from the germline V gene are LGHDT and YNNKEL (reference sequence). J lost 5 bases, V lost 10 bases, and 13 bases had no gene match. The CDR3 runs to 15 residues. This clonotype originated in an adult who was a healthcare worker with PCR-confirmed SARS-CoV-2 infection or an uninfected control (not recorded which). The chain links TRBV3-1 to TRBJ2-1, with 8 bases lining up with TRBD2. Specimen: whole blood. The CDR3 protein is CATSFLGRGDNEQFF. The CDR3 nucleotides are TGTGCCACATCCTTTCTTGGGCGGGGGGACAATGAGCAGTTCTTC.